These 6 T cell receptor beta chains originate from one sample sequenced in a study of blood T cell repertoires in COVID-19. This table comes from immunoSEQ multiplex PCR, and its TCRdb copy is limited to in-frame clones, with some not included. Of around 130,000 clones listed, roughly four fifths are singletons. The sample was peripheral blood. The receptors come from a human donor in a cohort sampled during active COVID-19.

The chain links TRBV7-2 to TRBJ1-2, with D possibly TRBD1 on 6 matching bases. The V and J ends lost 6 bases and 5 bases respectively, with 13 bases between them. CDR1 and CDR2 (germline): SGHTA, FQGNSA. The CDR3 has 13 residues. DNA for the CDR3: TGTGCCAGCAGAACCCTACAGGGTTATGGCTACACCTTC. This gives the protein CASRTLQGYGYTF.

This clone has a single count. The chain joins TRBV7-9 to TRBJ2-2; no firm D call. Per the germline V gene, CDR1 is SEHNR and CDR2 is FQNEAQ (reference sequence). Trimming shortened V by 0 bases and J by 1 base, and 3 bases separated the two germline ends. The CDR3 totals 14 residues. The chain's CDR3 is CASSLAGNTGELFF. DNA of the CDR3: TGTGCCAGCAGCTTAGCCGGGAACACCGGGGAGCTGTTTTTT. Filled out from reference TRBV7-9 and TRBJ2-2, the complete variable domain reads DTGVSQNPRHKITKRGQNVTFRCDPISEHNRLYWYRQTLGQGPEFLTYFQNEAQLEKSRLLSDRFSAERPKGSFSTLEIQRTEQGDSAMYLCASSLAGNTGELFFGEGSRLTVL.

The chain carries TRBV10-1 and TRBJ1-2, with TRBD1 matching over 7 bases. The CDR3 totals 13 residues. J gave up 7 bases and V 4 bases, and 6 bases lay outside the gene matches. Germline V gives CDR1 WNHNN, CDR2 SYGVQD (reference sequence). CDR3 residues: CASSGNRGSGYTF. In DNA form, the CDR3 reads TGCGCCAGCAGTGGGAACAGGGGCTCTGGCTACACCTTC.

The chain recombines TRBV24-1 with TRBJ1-1; TRBD1 might be the D (5 bases). This CDR3 has 12 amino acids. Trimming shortened V by 9 bases and J by 5 bases, and 12 bases separated the two germline ends. Germline V gene lookup returns CDR1 KGHDR and CDR2 SFDVKD. The CDR3 protein is CATLDTATEAFF. In nucleotides, the CDR3 is TGTGCCACCCTGGACACCGCTACTGAAGCTTTCTTT.

This clone occurred a few times. The chain couples TRBV3-1 (or the pseudogene TRBV3-2) to TRBJ2-1; 8 bases map to TRBD2. Per germline, CDR1 LGHDT and CDR2 YNNKEL (reference sequence). V was clipped by 7 bases and J by 6 bases; unmatched bases: 2. The CDR3 sequence is 12 residues long. The CDR3 sequence: CASTSGGNEQFF. The CDR3 nucleotides read TGTGCCAGCACGAGCGGGGGCAATGAGCAGTTCTTC.

The V call is TRBV4-1, the J call TRBJ1-1, with D possibly TRBD1 on 6 matching bases. CDR3 length: 14 residues. Trimming took 3 bases from V and 4 from J, leaving 12 bases between them. Germline CDR1 and CDR2: MGHRA and YSYEKL. CDR3 DNA sequence: TGCGCCAGCAGCCACGACAGGCCTCTCACTGAAGCTTTCTTT. This codes for CASSHDRPLTEAFF.